Shown below are 27 T cell receptor beta chains from a single sample sequenced in a study of CD8 T cells in Susac syndrome. When the RNA was reverse transcribed, random hexamers were used with an input of 0.5 to 1 ug. TCRdb re-analysed the immunoSEQ multiplex PCR reads in MiXCR, keeping a single row per CDR3 protein. The data contain just over 300,000 distinct CDR3 sequences, around 92% of them singletons. The sample was CD4+ T cells from PBMCs. Source of these receptors: a human donor with multiple sclerosis.

The rearrangement joins TRBV11-2 to TRBJ2-5; maybe TRBD1 (6 bases). CDR1 and CDR2 from the germline V gene are SGHAT and FQNNGV. With 4 bases removed from V and 7 bases from J, the gap between germline ends came to 16 bases. This CDR3 is 14 amino acids long. The CDR3 sequence is CASSSPRGLRTQYF. The DNA for the CDR3 is TGTGCCAGCAGCTCGCCCAGGGGTTTACGGACCCAGTACTTC. The complete variable domain, with remaining parts taken from reference TRBV11-2 and TRBJ2-5, reads EAGVAQSPRYKIIEKRQSVAFWCNPISGHATLYWYQQILGQGPKLLIQFQNNGVVDDSQLPKDRFSAERLKGVDSTLKIQPAKLEDSAVYLCASSSPRGLRTQYFGPGTRLLVL.

V and J are TRBV7-8 and TRBJ2-7, with D possibly being TRBD1 (6 bases). V lost 3 bases and J lost 2, with 11 bases in between. CDR1 and CDR2 (germline): SGHVS, FQNEAQ. The CDR3 runs to 14 residues. CDR3 amino acids: CASSFGQGPYEQYF. The DNA of the CDR3 is TGTGCCAGCAGCTTCGGGCAGGGGCCCTACGAGCAGTACTTC. The variable domain in full, completed from reference TRBV7-8 and TRBJ2-7, reads GAGVSQSPRYKVAKRGQDVALRCDPISGHVSLFWYQQALGQGPEFLTYFQNEAQLDKSGLPSDRFFAERPEGSVSTLKIQRTQQEDSAVYLCASSFGQGPYEQYFGPGTRLTVT.

J is TRBJ2-2 and V is TRBV19; weak D call: TRBD1 (6 bases). Trimming removed 3 bases at V and 7 bases at J, with 15 bases between. The CDR3 sequence is 15 residues long. Germline loops: CDR1 LNHDA, CDR2 SQIVND (reference sequence). The CDR3 loop is CASSIGTGLDGELFF. In nucleotides, the CDR3 is TGTGCCAGTAGTATCGGTACAGGGTTGGACGGGGAGCTGTTTTTT.

V and J are TRBV2 and TRBJ1-2; 7 nucleotides align to TRBD1. Germline loops: CDR1 SNHLY, CDR2 FYNNEI. This CDR3 contains 13 residues. Trimming removed 5 bases from V and 4 bases from J; junction bases left unmatched: 4. The chain's CDR3 is CASSLQGVYGYTF. The CDR3 coding sequence is TGTGCCAGCAGTCTCCAGGGGGTCTATGGCTACACCTTC. Together with reference TRBV2 and TRBJ1-2, the CDR3 gives the full variable domain: EPEVTQTPSHQVTQMGQEVILRCVPISNHLYFYWYRQILGQKVEFLVSFYNNEISEKSEIFDDQFSVERPDGSNFTLKIRSTKLEDSAMYFCASSLQGVYGYTFGSGTRLTVV.

The chain carries TRBV7-9 and TRBJ2-5; TRBD1 is a possible D gene (6 bases). Germline V CDR1 and CDR2: SEHNR, FQNEAQ (reference sequence). Trimming cost V 3 bases and J 4 bases, with 12 bases left between them. This CDR3 is 14 amino acids long. The CDR3 reads CASSFESRGETQYF. The CDR3 DNA sequence: TGTGCCAGCAGCTTTGAGTCCAGGGGAGAGACCCAGTACTTC. Looking up the rest from reference TRBV7-9 and TRBJ2-5 gives the full variable domain: DTGVSQNPRHKITKRGQNVTFRCDPISEHNRLYWYRQTLGQGPEFLTYFQNEAQLEKSRLLSDRFSAERPKGSFSTLEIQRTEQGDSAMYLCASSFESRGETQYFGPGTRLLVL.

The chain employs TRBV6-5 and TRBJ2-1, with TRBD2 matching 10 bases. The CDR3 runs 13 residues. Trimming cost V 6 bases and J 4 bases; bases outside gene matches: 0. CDR1 is MNHEY, CDR2 SVGAGI, per germline. Here the CDR3 reads CASRTSGYNEQFF. In DNA, the CDR3 is TGTGCCAGCAGGACTAGCGGGTACAATGAGCAGTTCTTC.

The chain is built from TRBV20-1 and TRBJ2-7; D uncertain. The germline CDR1 and CDR2 sequences are DFQATT and SNEGSKA (reference sequence). The CDR3 spans 15 residues. V lost 3 bases to trimming and J lost 2 bases, with 17 bases between them. The CDR3 region has the DNA TGCAGTGCTAGTCGCGACCTGAGCCCGGCCTACGAGCAGTACTTC. It is translated as CSASRDLSPAYEQYF.

The J gene is TRBJ2-1, the V gene TRBV12-3 or TRBV12-4; 7 positions agree with TRBD1. Trimming removed 2 bases from V and 6 bases from J; junction bases left unmatched: 16. This CDR3 is 18 amino acids long. The CDR3 region has the DNA TGTGCCAGCAGTTTAACGGGACAGAAAACCGCTCGGGGCAATGAGCAGTTCTTC. Its protein product is CASSLTGQKTARGNEQFF.

V and J are TRBV7-8 and TRBJ1-1; D is perhaps TRBD1 (5 bases). The CDR3 length is 15 residues. Trimming cost V 5 bases and J 0 bases, with 13 bases left between them. From germline, CDR1 is SGHVS and CDR2 FQNEAQ. The CDR3 loop is CASSGPGRLNTEAFF. CDR3 coding DNA: TGTGCCAGCAGCGGACCGGGACGGCTGAACACTGAAGCTTTCTTT. The variable domain in full, with the rest retrieved from reference TRBV7-8 and TRBJ1-1, is GAGVSQSPRYKVAKRGQDVALRCDPISGHVSLFWYQQALGQGPEFLTYFQNEAQLDKSGLPSDRFFAERPEGSVSTLKIQRTQQEDSAVYLCASSGPGRLNTEAFFGQGTRLTVV.

The chain recombines TRBV19 with TRBJ1-1, with unresolved D. Looked up from germline, CDR1 is LNHDA and CDR2 is SQIVND (reference sequence). V dropped 3 bases and J dropped 1 base, with 3 bases sitting between them. CDR3 length: 12 residues. The CDR3 loop reads CASSIRNTEAFF. CDR3 DNA: TGTGCCAGTAGTATTAGGAACACTGAAGCTTTCTTT. Filled out from reference TRBV19 and TRBJ1-1, the complete variable domain reads DGGITQSPKYLFRKEGQNVTLSCEQNLNHDAMYWYRQDPGQGLRLIYYSQIVNDFQKGDIAEGYSVSREKKESFPLTVTSAQKNPTAFYLCASSIRNTEAFFGQGTRLTVV.

The gene calls are TRBV29-1 and TRBJ1-1; tentatively, D is TRBD1 (5 bases). The CDR3 has 12 amino acids. V was shortened by 5 bases and J by 1 base, with 8 bases between the two germline ends. Germline V gene data show CDR1 as SQVTM and CDR2 as ANQGSEA. This CDR3 reads CSVRQGNTEAFF. In DNA, the CDR3 is TGCAGCGTTCGGCAGGGGAACACTGAAGCTTTCTTT. The whole variable domain, filled in from reference TRBV29-1 and TRBJ1-1, reads SAVISQKPSRDICQRGTSLTIQCQVDSQVTMMFWYRQQPGQSLTLIATANQGSEATYESGFVIDKFPISRPNLTFSTLTVSNMSPEDSSIYLCSVRQGNTEAFFGQGTRLTVV.

This chain links TRBV2 with TRBJ2-3; D might be TRBD2 (5 bases). The CDR3 covers 15 residues. CDR1 and CDR2 from the germline V gene are SNHLY and FYNNEI. Trimming took 7 bases from V and 0 from J, leaving 14 bases between them. This CDR3 reads CASIRTGISTDTQYF. The CDR3 DNA reads as TGTGCCAGCATTAGGACGGGAATCAGCACAGATACGCAGTATTTT.

The chain has TRBV5-1 and TRBJ1-6; tentative D call: TRBD1 (6 bases). Trimming left V 3 bases short and J 7 bases short, with 14 bases between. CDR3 length: 15 amino acids. Germline V lookup: CDR1 SGHRS, CDR2 YFSETQ. In nucleotides, the CDR3 is TGCGCCAGCAGCTCAGGGGTAAGCGAGAATTCACCCCTCCACTTT. Its protein product is CASSSGVSENSPLHF. Based on the CDR3 plus reference TRBV5-1 and TRBJ1-6, the full variable domain is KAGVTQTPRYLIKTRGQQVTLSCSPISGHRSVSWYQQTPGQGLQFLFEYFSETQRNKGNFPGRFSGRQFSNSRSEMNVSTLELGDSALYLCASSSGVSENSPLHFGNGTRLTVT.

This chain links TRBV7-9 with TRBJ1-5, with D unresolved. V shed 3 bases and J shed 7 bases, with 7 bases lying between them. Germline CDR1 reads SEHNR; CDR2 reads FQNEAQ (reference sequence). The CDR3 has 12 residues. The CDR3 coding sequence is TGTGCCAGCAGCTTGGGTGTCCAGCCCCAGCATTTT. Translated: CASSLGVQPQHF.

The CDR3 region has the DNA TGCAGTGCTAGAAGTGTGCAGGGCGGAAACACCATATATTTT. It codes for CSARSVQGGNTIYF. This rearrangement joins TRBV20-1 to TRBJ1-3; D may be TRBD1 (5 bases). In germline, CDR1 is DFQATT, CDR2 SNEGSKA (reference sequence). The CDR3 length is 14 residues. V shed 2 bases and J shed 4 bases, with 12 bases lying between them.

This clonotype has just one count. This chain connects TRBV24-1 to TRBJ2-3; 13 nucleotides line up with TRBD2. Looked up from germline, CDR1 is KGHDR and CDR2 is SFDVKD. The junction had 9 bases not matched to a gene; V was cut back by 3 bases and J by 4 bases. The CDR3 extends over 18 amino acids. The CDR3 sequence: CATSDRRTSGRNPDTQYF. DNA for the CDR3: TGTGCCACCAGTGATCGTCGGACTAGCGGGAGAAACCCAGATACGCAGTATTTT.

V is TRBV29-1 and J is TRBJ2-5, with D maybe TRBD2 (5 bases). V shed 1 base and J shed 5 bases, with 14 bases lying between them. CDR1 is SQVTM and CDR2 is ANQGSEA in the germline V gene. The CDR3 has 14 residues. In DNA form, the CDR3 reads TGCAGCGTTGAAGGGCAGGCCAGCGGTGAGACCCAGTACTTC. Translation gives CSVEGQASGETQYF. Full variable domain (rest looked up from reference TRBV29-1 and TRBJ2-5): SAVISQKPSRDICQRGTSLTIQCQVDSQVTMMFWYRQQPGQSLTLIATANQGSEATYESGFVIDKFPISRPNLTFSTLTVSNMSPEDSSIYLCSVEGQASGETQYFGPGTRLLVL.

This sequence joins TRBV4-1 and TRBJ1-5; D not certain. The germline V gene has CDR1 MGHRA and CDR2 YSYEKL. CDR3 length equals 16 residues. V lost 0 bases, J lost 7 bases, and 16 bases lay in between. The CDR3 coding sequence is TGCGCCAGCAGCCAAGACGGGCCTGAACGTTGGCAGCCCCAGCATTTT. Protein product: CASSQDGPERWQPQHF.

V and J are TRBV6-2 or TRBV6-3 and TRBJ2-2; TRBD1 agrees at 8 bases. CDR3 length: 16 residues. Germline CDR1 is MNHEY and CDR2 is SVGEGT. The V gene end was trimmed by 4 bases and the J gene end by 0 bases; junction bases not matched to a gene: 4. CDR3 DNA sequence: TGTGCCAGCAGTTCCGGGACAGGACCGAACACCGGGGAGCTGTTTTTT. It codes for CASSSGTGPNTGELFF.

This clonotype was counted only a few times. The chain is built from TRBV7-2 and TRBJ1-4, with D possibly matching TRBD1 (5 bases). Germline V gene lookup returns CDR1 SGHTA and CDR2 FQGNSA. The V gene lost 5 bases and the J gene lost 0 bases, with 10 bases spanning the gap. The CDR3 consists of 15 residues. DNA for the CDR3: TGTGCCAGCAGCCCCGGGGGGGCAACTAATGAAAAACTGTTTTTT. This codes for CASSPGGATNEKLFF.

This sequence joins TRBV7-9 and TRBJ1-2, with a possible D match to TRBD1 (5 bases). Trimming shortened V by 5 bases and J by 4 bases, and 20 bases separated the two germline ends. CDR3 size: 16 residues. The germline V gene encodes CDR1 SEHNR and CDR2 FQNEAQ (reference sequence). CDR3 coding DNA: TGTGCCAGCAGCACCTCCCGAGCCGGGGCTTCCTATGGCTACACCTTC. Amino acid sequence: CASSTSRAGASYGYTF.

The chain couples TRBV6-5 to TRBJ1-4; D not certain. The germline V gene encodes CDR1 MNHEY and CDR2 SVGAGI. V was clipped by 6 bases and J by 4 bases, with 9 bases between them. The CDR3 totals 13 residues. The CDR3: CASRPANNEKLFF. CDR3 coding DNA: TGTGCCAGCAGACCAGCAAATAATGAAAAACTGTTTTTT.

The genes are TRBV20-1 and TRBJ1-6; D perhaps matches TRBD1 (5 bases). The CDR3 runs 16 residues. The V gene's germline CDR1 is DFQATT and CDR2 SNEGSKA (reference sequence). V was shortened by 0 bases and J by 7 bases, with 16 bases between the two germline ends. CDR3 nucleotides: TGCAGTGCTAGAGATGGTTCGGGGCAGTACAATTCACCCCTCCACTTT. Its translation: CSARDGSGQYNSPLHF.

The rearrangement links TRBV29-1 to TRBJ2-3; TRBD2 matches at 7 bases. This CDR3 contains 15 residues. Looked up from germline, CDR1 is SQVTM and CDR2 is ANQGSEA. V shed 7 bases, J shed 2 bases, and the junction held 12 bases outside the gene matches. The CDR3 spells CSASGISGNTDTQYF. In DNA form, the CDR3 reads TGCAGCGCGAGCGGGATAAGCGGGAACACAGATACGCAGTATTTT.

The rearrangement joins TRBV20-1 to TRBJ2-2; tentative D call: TRBD2 (5 bases). V lost 5 bases and J lost 5, with 15 bases in between. Germline CDR1 DFQATT, CDR2 SNEGSKA (reference sequence). This CDR3 is built from 14 residues. CDR3 DNA sequence: TGCAGTGCTCGAGGGTATTCAGGAACCGGGGAGCTGTTTTTT. Amino acid sequence: CSARGYSGTGELFF.

The V call is TRBV19, the J call TRBJ1-5; a weak D match, TRBD1 (6 bases). The CDR3 is 14 residues long. Trimming took 1 base from V and 7 from J, leaving 11 bases between them. The germline gives CDR1 LNHDA, CDR2 SQIVND (reference sequence). CDR3 sequence (DNA): TGTGCCAGTAGTATAGCCTCCAGGGGCCAGCCCCAGCATTTT. The encoded protein is CASSIASRGQPQHF.

The chain uses TRBV28 and TRBJ1-2; D is possibly TRBD1 (5 bases). CDR3 length equals 16 residues. V lost 5 bases and J lost 2, with 18 bases in between. The V gene's germline CDR1 is MDHEN and CDR2 SYDVKM. The CDR3 nucleotides read TGTGCCAGCAGTCTCCTCTATCTCGGGGGGAACTATGGCTACACCTTC. Translating gives CASSLLYLGGNYGYTF.